One and the same sample provided the 26 T cell receptor beta chains below, sequenced in a study of T cells in women clearing cervical HPV infection. Sequenced by immunoSEQ multiplex PCR; TCRdb stores in-frame clones only, minus some. Its table lists more than 20,000 clones. Input material: blood buffy coat. The origin of the receptors is a woman between 18 and 75 years old with a cervical HPV16 infection that either progressed to CIN3+ or cleared (not recorded which).

As regards this clone: Read data end 3 residues before the CDR3 end; the end is taken from the germline J gene. This chain connects TRBV7-3 to TRBJ1-1; the D gene is possibly TRBD1 (6 bases). The CDR3 loop spans 13 amino acids. Trimming pared 5 bases from V and 2 bases from J, leaving 9 bases between. Germline V gene lookup returns CDR1 SGHTA and CDR2 FQGTGA. CDR3: CASSVDSNTEAFF. The CDR3 bases that were read are TGTGCCAGCAGCGTGGACAGTAACACTGAA.

Concerning this clone: The read falls 3 residues short of the CDR3 end, and the missing part is taken from the germline J gene. The chain recombines TRBV14 with TRBJ2-2, with no clear D. From germline, CDR1 is SGHDN and CDR2 FVKESK. The CDR3 consists of 15 residues. V was clipped by 4 bases and J by 6 bases, with 15 bases between them. The sequenced part of the CDR3 DNA is TGTGCCAGCAGCCGGAGTAGGGCAGCCGCCGGGGAG. Protein sequence: CASSRSRAAAGE. The whole CDR3 region reads CASSRSRAAAGELFF.

About this clone itself: The read gets to within 3 residues of the CDR3 end, and the germline J gene fills in the rest. The gene calls are TRBV6-2 or TRBV6-3 and TRBJ2-2, with D perhaps matching TRBD2 (5 bases). This CDR3 has 14 amino acids. Trimming left V 6 bases short and J 5 bases short, with 13 bases between. Germline lookup yields CDR1 MNHEY and CDR2 SVGEGT. This CDR3 is CASRALAYTGELFF. The DNA read from the CDR3 is TGTGCCAGCAGGGCCCTAGCATATACCGGGGAG.

Worth noting for this clone: The read stops 3 residues short of the end of the CDR3; the missing end is completed from the germline J gene. The chain links TRBV11-2 to TRBJ1-2; 8 bases are shared with TRBD1. Germline V CDR1 and CDR2: SGHAT, FQNNGV. This CDR3 is built from 14 residues. V shed 4 bases, J shed 4 bases, and the junction held 5 bases outside the gene matches. CDR3 DNA (partial): TGTGCCAGCAGCTACGGACAGGGTCTCTATGGC. It yields the protein CASSYGQGLYG. The CDR3 as a whole reads CASSYGQGLYGYTF.

Concerning this clone itself: With the read ending 3 residues before the CDR3 end, the germline J gene is used to fill in that end. The chain employs TRBV7-9 and TRBJ1-4; no clear D. V shed 3 bases and J shed 4 bases, with 9 bases lying between them. CDR3 length: 14 residues. CDR1 is SEHNR, CDR2 FQNEAQ, per germline (reference sequence). The part of the CDR3 DNA that was read is TGTGCCAGCAGCTTCGACATGAATAATGAAAAA. Translated: CASSFDMNNEK. The full CDR3 reads CASSFDMNNEKLFF.

With regard to this clone: The CDR3 end lies 3 residues beyond the end of the read and is filled in from the germline J gene. The chain employs TRBV19 and TRBJ2-7, with D maybe TRBD1 (6 bases). Germline assignment: CDR1 LNHDA and CDR2 SQIVND (reference sequence). Deletions cut 5 bases from V and 0 bases from J, with 11 bases between. The CDR3 runs to 14 residues. The CDR3 DNA, read in part, is TGTGCCAGTAGTCGGTTAGGGGGCTCCTACGAG. Protein sequence: CASSRLGGSYE. The CDR3 reads in full as CASSRLGGSYEQYF.

A remark on this clone: Sequencing ends 3 residues short of the CDR3 end; the germline J gene provides the rest. The gene calls are TRBV6-2 or TRBV6-3 and TRBJ2-1; TRBD1 agrees at 7 bases. Germline V lookup: CDR1 MNHEY, CDR2 SVGEGT. There are 16 residues in the CDR3. J lost 8 bases, V lost 1 base, and 11 bases had no gene match. The covered CDR3 bases are TGTGCCAGCAGTTACTTTACCACCCAGGGGGACGATGAG. Amino acids: CASSYFTTQGDDE. The complete CDR3 reads CASSYFTTQGDDEQFF.

In the case of this clone: The CDR3 end is not reached by the read, which stops 3 residues before it; the germline J gene fills it in. The chain uses TRBV5-6 and TRBJ1-2, with a weak D call TRBD1 (5 bases). With 7 bases removed from V and 0 bases from J, the gap between germline ends came to 7 bases. The V gene's germline CDR1 is SGHDT and CDR2 YYEEEE. The CDR3 covers 12 residues. CDR3 sequence reads: CASRGTNYGYTF. CDR3 DNA, as far as it was read: TGTGCCAGCCGGGGGACTAACTATGGC.

Worth noting for this clone: One end of the junction varies from germline; a read error may be responsible. The read comes to an end 3 residues before the CDR3 does, leaving the germline J gene to fill in the end. The chain carries TRBV7-8 and TRBJ1-6, with a possible D match to TRBD1 (5 bases). Germline-derived CDR1 and CDR2 are SGHVS and FQNEAQ. The CDR3 has 15 residues. The CDR3 spells CASRPRAGYNSPLHF. The sequenced part of the CDR3 DNA is TGTGCCAGCAGACCCAGGGCAGGCTATAATTCGCCC.

As to this clone: Read data end 3 residues before the CDR3 end; the end is taken from the germline J gene. This chain links TRBV5-1 with TRBJ1-1; 9 bases are shared with TRBD1. The CDR3 consists of 16 residues. The V segment lost 5 bases and the J segment 0 bases; nucleotides outside the gene matches: 8. Germline CDR1 and CDR2: SGHRS and YFSETQ. The CDR3 region is CASRDRTGAMNTEAFF. CDR3 DNA (partial): TGCGCCAGCAGGGATCGGACAGGGGCTATGAACACTGAA.

Comments on this clone: The read ends 3 residues before the CDR3 terminus; that terminus is restored from the germline J gene. The J gene is TRBJ1-5, the V gene TRBV7-9, with a possible D match to TRBD1 (6 bases). V lost 4 bases and J 7 bases, leaving 14 bases between the germline ends. This CDR3 is 14 amino acids long. Germline V lookup: CDR1 SEHNR, CDR2 FQNEAQ (reference sequence). CDR3 loop: CASSSNGGAQPQHF. The sequenced part of the CDR3 DNA is TGTGCCAGCAGCTCCAACGGGGGGGCCCAGCCC. Supplemented by reference TRBV7-9 and TRBJ1-5, the full variable domain reads DTGVSQNPRHKITKRGQNVTFRCDPISEHNRLYWYRQTLGQGPEFLTYFQNEAQLEKSRLLSDRFSAERPKGSFSTLEIQRTEQGDSAMYLCASSSNGGAQPQHFGDGTRLSIL.

About this clone: The CDR3 end is not reached by the read, which stops 3 residues before it; the germline J gene fills it in. The rearrangement links TRBV19 to TRBJ1-2; D possibly corresponds to TRBD1 (6 bases). The CDR3 runs to 15 residues. Germline CDR1 LNHDA, CDR2 SQIVND (reference sequence). CDR3 protein: CASSIGTGTSYDYTF. Incomplete CDR3 DNA: TGTGCCAGTAGTATAGGAACAGGGACCTCCTACGAC.

CDR3 DNA, as far as it was read: TGTGCCATCAGTGAGTCGGGACTAGGAACCGGGGAG. Protein product: CAISESGLGTGE. The whole CDR3 sequence is CAISESGLGTGELFF. This chain links TRBV10-3 with TRBJ2-2, with 8 nucleotides matching TRBD2. The read ends 3 residues early relative to the CDR3; the germline J gene fills the gap. This CDR3 region has 15 residues. Germline V lookup: CDR1 ENHRY, CDR2 SYGVKD. Trimming took 0 bases from V and 5 from J; bases not matched to a gene: 2.

Turning to this clone: The junction departs from germline at one end; a sequencing error may be responsible. The read stops 3 residues short of the end of the CDR3; the missing end is completed from the germline J gene. The chain uses TRBV7-7 and TRBJ1-2; D might be TRBD1 (6 bases). The length of the CDR3 is 15 residues. CDR1 SSHAT and CDR2 FNYEAQ come from the germline V gene (reference sequence). CDR3 region: CASSLAGGAQDTYTF. The covered CDR3 bases are TGTGCTAGCAGCTTAGCGGGGGGGGCACAAGATACC.

A word on this clone: The missing CDR3 end, 3 residues past where the read stops, is filled in from the germline J gene. This rearrangement joins TRBV12-5 to TRBJ2-2; D is unclear. Deletions cut 2 bases from V and 2 bases from J, with 3 bases between. The V gene's germline CDR1 is LGHNT and CDR2 FRNRAP. The CDR3 is made up of 13 amino acids. Partial CDR3 DNA: TGTGCTAGTGGTTTGCATAACACCGGGGAG. It is translated as CASGLHNTGE. The whole CDR3 protein is CASGLHNTGELFF.

As to this clone: The read falls 3 residues short of the CDR3 end, and the missing part is taken from the germline J gene. The rearrangement joins TRBV18 to TRBJ2-3, with 9 positions matching TRBD1. From germline, CDR1 is KGHSH and CDR2 LQKENI. The CDR3 extends over 14 amino acids. The CDR3 spells CASSPVGQGETQYF. Incomplete CDR3 DNA: TGTGCCAGCTCACCCGTGGGACAGGGAGAGACG.

In the case of this clone: The CDR3 end falls 3 residues outside the read, so it is completed with the germline J gene. The V gene is TRBV5-1, the J gene TRBJ2-1, with 9 bases aligning to TRBD2. Trimming at V came to 4 bases and at J to 7 bases, leaving 12 bases not matched to a gene. Germline CDR1 is SGHRS and CDR2 is YFSETQ. This CDR3 spans 16 amino acids. The sequenced CDR3 bases are TGCGCCAGCAGCCCCACGTCAGCGGGGGGTAATAATGAG. It is translated as CASSPTSAGGNNE. The entire CDR3 reads CASSPTSAGGNNEQFF.

The CDR3 here is CAWSGGGNQPQHF. CDR3 DNA (partial): TGTGCCTGGAGCGGGGGGGGCAATCAGCCC. The V gene is TRBV30, the J gene TRBJ1-5; possibly TRBD1 for D (5 bases). The read ends 3 residues shy of where the CDR3 ends; the end is completed using the germline J gene. Germline lookup yields CDR1 GTSNPN and CDR2 SVGIG (reference sequence). This CDR3 is built from 13 residues. The V gene lost 3 bases and the J gene lost 2 bases, with 8 bases spanning the gap.

As to this clone: The sequence runs out 3 residues before the end of the CDR3; the remainder is reconstructed from the germline J gene. V and J are TRBV10-3 and TRBJ2-5; D is possibly TRBD1 (6 bases). With 8 bases removed from V and 3 bases from J, the gap between germline ends came to 16 bases. Germline V gene sequence: CDR1 ENHRY, CDR2 SYGVKD. This CDR3 spans 14 amino acids. The part of the CDR3 DNA that was read is TGTGCCATCGGGGGCTTCGGGGTCGAAGAGACC. It yields the protein CAIGGFGVEET. The complete CDR3 sequence is CAIGGFGVEETQYF.

A note on this clone: Read coverage stops 3 residues before the CDR3 terminus; the germline J gene supplies the remainder. The V gene is TRBV7-2, the J gene TRBJ2-2; TRBD2 might be the D (7 bases). Trimming left V 2 bases short and J 6 bases short, with 13 bases between. Germline lookup yields CDR1 SGHTA and CDR2 FQGNSA. This CDR3 spans 15 amino acids. The part of the CDR3 DNA that was read is TGTGCCAGCAGCTTATCAGTGGGGGGGCCCGGGGAG. Translated: CASSLSVGGPGE. The CDR3, in full, reads CASSLSVGGPGELFF.

As to this clone: The read ends 3 residues early relative to the CDR3; the germline J gene fills the gap. This rearrangement joins TRBV18 to TRBJ1-1; no reliable D call. The CDR3 spans 17 residues. CDR1 and CDR2 from the germline V gene are KGHSH and LQKENI. Trimming removed 2 bases at V and 1 base at J, with 17 bases between. Here the CDR3 reads CASSPARLQVRNTEAFF. The part of the CDR3 DNA that was read is TGTGCCAGCTCACCAGCCCGGCTTCAGGTTCGGAACACTGAA.

The CDR3: CASSRYDRGDVYNEQFF. The sequenced part of the CDR3 DNA is TGTGCCAGCTCACGTTACGACAGGGGGGACGTCTACAATGAG. This chain joins TRBV18 and TRBJ2-1, with 9 bases aligning to TRBD1. The read terminates 3 residues before the CDR3 end, so the remaining end is supplied by the germline J gene. CDR3 length equals 17 residues. Trimming at V came to 4 bases and at J to 3 bases, leaving 10 bases not matched to a gene. Germline CDR1 and CDR2: KGHSH and LQKENI.

As concerns this clone: The read comes to an end 3 residues before the CDR3 does, leaving the germline J gene to fill in the end. The V gene is TRBV7-9, the J gene TRBJ2-2; 7 bases agree with TRBD1. Trimming at V came to 5 bases and at J to 2 bases, leaving 2 bases not matched to a gene. Germline loops: CDR1 SEHNR, CDR2 FQNEAQ (reference sequence). The CDR3 extends over 14 amino acids. CDR3 region: CASSGDRNTGELFF. CDR3 DNA (partial): TGTGCCAGCAGCGGGGACAGAAACACCGGGGAG.

Concerning this clone: The read ends 3 residues shy of where the CDR3 ends; the end is completed using the germline J gene. The chain uses TRBV7-3 and TRBJ2-5, with 8 bases lining up with TRBD1. This CDR3 is 15 amino acids long. The germline V gene encodes CDR1 SGHTA and CDR2 FQGTGA. Trimming removed 0 bases from V and 2 bases from J; junction bases left unmatched: 2. CDR3 bases read: TGTGCCAGCAGCTTAACTGGGACAGGACAAGAGACC. Translating it yields CASSLTGTGQET. The full CDR3 protein reads CASSLTGTGQETQYF. Combining the CDR3 with reference TRBV7-3 and TRBJ2-5 gives the whole variable domain GAGVSQTPSNKVTEKGKYVELRCDPISGHTALYWYRQSLGQGPEFLIYFQGTGAADDSGLPNDRFFAVRPEGSVSTLKIQRTERGDSAVYLCASSLTGTGQETQYFGPGTRLLVL.

The DNA read from the CDR3 is TGTGCCAGCAGGCGACAGGGGTACGAG. Its translation: CASRRQGYE. In full, the CDR3 reads CASRRQGYEQYF. The V and J genes are TRBV6-2 or TRBV6-3 and TRBJ2-7, with TRBD1 identical over 8 bases. The read terminates 3 residues ahead of where the CDR3 ends, so the germline J gene completes it. V gave up 6 bases and J gave up 4 bases; unmatched junction bases: 2. Germline CDR1 is MNHEY and CDR2 is SVGEGT. The CDR3 totals 12 residues.

Worth noting for this clone: Read coverage stops 3 residues before the CDR3 terminus; the germline J gene supplies the remainder. This sequence joins TRBV18 and TRBJ2-3; no definite D call. From germline, CDR1 is KGHSH and CDR2 LQKENI. The CDR3 consists of 15 residues. The V and J ends lost 3 bases and 0 bases respectively, with 10 bases between them. This CDR3 reads CASSPYMASTDTQYF. The part of the CDR3 DNA that was read is TGTGCCAGCTCACCTTACATGGCTAGCACAGATACG.